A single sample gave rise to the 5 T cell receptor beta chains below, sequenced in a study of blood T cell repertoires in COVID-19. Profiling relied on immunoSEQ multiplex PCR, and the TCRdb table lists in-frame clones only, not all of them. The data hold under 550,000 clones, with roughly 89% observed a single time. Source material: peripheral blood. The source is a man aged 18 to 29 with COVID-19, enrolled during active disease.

The CDR3 spells CASSRAGGLYETQYF. CDR3 in DNA: TGTGCCAGCAGTCGCGCGGGGGGCTTGTACGAGACCCAGTACTTC. The chain employs TRBV6-5 and TRBJ2-5; TRBD2 agrees at 8 bases. Trimming took 5 bases from V and 5 from J; bases not matched to a gene: 10. The CDR3 is 15 residues long. Germline CDR1 is MNHEY and CDR2 is SVGAGI.

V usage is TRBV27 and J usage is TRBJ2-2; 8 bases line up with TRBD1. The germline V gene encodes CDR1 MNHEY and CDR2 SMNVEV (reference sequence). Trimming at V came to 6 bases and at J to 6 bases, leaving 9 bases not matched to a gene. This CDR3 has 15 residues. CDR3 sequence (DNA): TGTGCCAGCAGCAACGGACAGGGAGGCCCCGGGGAGCTGTTTTTT. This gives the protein CASSNGQGGPGELFF.

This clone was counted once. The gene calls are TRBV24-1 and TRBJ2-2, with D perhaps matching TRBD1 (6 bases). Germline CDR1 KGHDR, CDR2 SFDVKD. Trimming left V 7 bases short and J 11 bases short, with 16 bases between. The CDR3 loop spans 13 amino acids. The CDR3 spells CATRASTGPELFF. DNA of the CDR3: TGTGCCACCAGGGCTTCAACAGGGCCAGAGCTGTTTTTT.

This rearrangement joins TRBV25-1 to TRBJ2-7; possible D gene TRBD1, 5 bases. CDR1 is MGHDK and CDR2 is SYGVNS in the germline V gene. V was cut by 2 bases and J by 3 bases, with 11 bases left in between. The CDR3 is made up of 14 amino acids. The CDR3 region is CASSERGQGYEQYF. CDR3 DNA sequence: TGTGCCAGCAGTGAAAGGGGTCAGGGCTACGAGCAGTACTTC.

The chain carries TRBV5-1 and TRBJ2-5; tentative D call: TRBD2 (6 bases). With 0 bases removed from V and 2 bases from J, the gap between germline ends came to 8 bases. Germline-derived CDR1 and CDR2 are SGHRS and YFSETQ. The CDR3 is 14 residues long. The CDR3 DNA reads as TGCGCCAGCAGCTTGGAGGGGAGGCAAGAGACCCAGTACTTC. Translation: CASSLEGRQETQYF. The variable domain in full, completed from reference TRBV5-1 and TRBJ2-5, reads KAGVTQTPRYLIKTRGQQVTLSCSPISGHRSVSWYQQTPGQGLQFLFEYFSETQRNKGNFPGRFSGRQFSNSRSEMNVSTLELGDSALYLCASSLEGRQETQYFGPGTRLLVL.